This T cell receptor beta chain was sequenced during a study of breast tumors, draining lymph nodes, adjacent tissues. The CDR3 has 15 residues. CDR1 is SGDLS and CDR2 is YYNGEE in the germline V gene. TCRdb analysed the multiplex PCR reads with MiXCR anew, one entry per CDR3 protein. The sample lists fewer than 25,000 distinct CDR3 sequences, approximately 61% occurring once. Study observations and caveats: Data fit most tumor T cells coming from lymph node, expanding in tumor. Tumor T cell lymph node origin was a supported hypothesis, not proven.

In regard to this clonotype: No antigen is known for it. One end of the junction fails to match germline, which may point to a read error.

This rearrangement joins TRBV9 to TRBJ1-2; 9 bases match TRBD1. The sequence was collected from a female donor with breast cancer. Some clones in this sample may be carry-over from other donors' samples. The sequenced material came from tumor-adjacent breast tissue. CDR3 bases: TGTGCCAGCAGCGGATCTTGGACAGGGGACTATGGCTCCACCTTC. Amino acids: CASSGSWTGDYGSTF.